This passage covers 14 T cell receptor beta chains from one sample sequenced in a study of T cells in Graves' hyperthyroidism and ophthalmopathy. TCR beta CDR3 regions were amplified from RNA. An initial round of RT-PCR targeting the TCR CDR3 relied on the HTBI primer set. TCRdb processed the multiplex PCR reads anew with MiXCR; each CDR3 protein has one entry. The table has a few hundred thousand distinct CDR3 sequences, 15% seen once. Input material: blood. The source of these receptors is a woman in her thirties with Graves' hyperthyroidism.

The chain carries TRBV6-2 or TRBV6-3 and TRBJ2-7; TRBD1 agrees at 7 bases. From germline, CDR1 is MNHEY and CDR2 SVGEGT. The V segment lost 6 bases and the J segment 3 bases; nucleotides outside the gene matches: 5. This CDR3 is built from 13 residues. CDR3 bases: TGTGCCAGCAGGACGACAGGGAACTACGAGCAGTACTTC. Translated, it gives CASRTTGNYEQYF.

This clonotype came up a few times. The chain links TRBV14 to TRBJ2-7; 14 bases line up with TRBD2. Trimming took 1 base from V and 5 from J; bases not matched to a gene: 7. This CDR3 has 17 residues. Germline V CDR1 and CDR2: SGHDN, FVKESK. In DNA, the CDR3 is TGTGCCAGCAGCCAAGGGGGACTAGCGGGAGCACGCGACGAGCAGTACTTC. Protein product: CASSQGGLAGARDEQYF.

This sequence joins TRBV20-1 and TRBJ2-1, with TRBD2 matching 9 bases. V dropped 0 bases and J dropped 7; count of bases not matched to a gene: 7. Germline V lookup: CDR1 DFQATT, CDR2 SNEGSKA (reference sequence). CDR3 size: 15 residues. CDR3 loop: CSARDLLAGRNEQFF. CDR3 coding DNA: TGCAGTGCTAGAGATCTCCTAGCGGGACGAAATGAGCAGTTCTTC.

This chain connects TRBV20-1 to TRBJ2-1; D is uncertain. Germline assignment: CDR1 DFQATT and CDR2 SNEGSKA (reference sequence). Trimming left V 6 bases short and J 0 bases short, with 12 bases between. The CDR3 is 14 residues long. The DNA for the CDR3 is TGCAGTGCCAGACTTTGGGGCTCCTACAATGAGCAGTTCTTC. Its translation is CSARLWGSYNEQFF.

This clonotype was seen a few times. CDR3: CASSVGGAGLNTEAFF. The CDR3 DNA reads TGTGCCAGCAGCGTAGGAGGGGCAGGGCTGAACACTGAAGCTTTCTTT. The rearrangement joins TRBV9 to TRBJ1-1; a possible D gene is TRBD1 (5 bases). Germline lookup yields CDR1 SGDLS and CDR2 YYNGEE. The CDR3 extends over 16 amino acids. V lost 0 bases, J lost 0 bases, and 12 bases lay in between.

This clonotype was recorded a few times. The chain is built from TRBV29-1 and TRBJ2-3; no reliable D call. The V gene's germline CDR1 is SQVTM and CDR2 ANQGSEA. The CDR3 length is 14 residues. V was pared by 4 bases and J by 0 bases, with 11 bases between. CDR3 sequence: CSVGVSLSTDTQYF. The DNA for the CDR3 is TGCAGCGTTGGAGTCAGTCTAAGCACAGATACGCAGTATTTT.

This clonotype was recorded at least ten times. CDR3 DNA: TGTGCCAGCAGTGCCGGGACTAGCGGGAGACGCTACGAGCAGTACTTC. Protein sequence: CASSAGTSGRRYEQYF. This sequence joins TRBV12-3 or TRBV12-4 and TRBJ2-7; 14 bases align to TRBD2. The CDR3 runs 16 residues. V lost 5 bases, J lost 3 bases, and 6 bases stayed unmatched.

The sample holds a few counts of this clonotype. The rearrangement uses TRBV12-3 or TRBV12-4 and TRBJ2-1, with TRBD1 matching 7 bases. There are 17 residues in the CDR3. The V segment lost 2 bases and the J segment 0 bases; nucleotides outside the gene matches: 7. The CDR3 protein is CASSLRDRSFSYNEQFF. Written as DNA, the CDR3 is TGTGCCAGCAGTTTAAGGGACAGATCCTTCTCCTACAATGAGCAGTTCTTC.

Many counts were recorded for this clonotype. J is TRBJ2-7 and V is TRBV7-8; 8 positions match TRBD2. The CDR3 is 15 amino acids. The germline V gene has CDR1 SGHVS and CDR2 FQNEAQ. Trimming cost V 5 bases and J 7 bases; bases outside gene matches: 13. The CDR3: CASSLDTSGGGEQYF. The CDR3 DNA reads TGTGCCAGCAGCCTGGATACTAGCGGCGGGGGGGAGCAGTACTTC.

This clonotype has a handful of counts. This sequence joins TRBV6-1 and TRBJ2-1; D may be TRBD1 (6 bases). CDR3 length: 15 residues. The V end lost 10 bases, the J end lost 9 bases, and 25 bases lay between the germline ends. In germline, CDR1 is MNHNS, CDR2 SASEGT. CDR3 sequence: CATPYRDTIRAEQFF. The CDR3 DNA reads as TGTGCCACCCCGTACCGGGACACCATTAGGGCTGAGCAGTTCTTC.

The chain employs TRBV20-1 and TRBJ2-7; D is perhaps TRBD1 (6 bases). Trimming removed 0 bases from V and 6 bases from J, with 21 bases in between. Germline V gives CDR1 DFQATT, CDR2 SNEGSKA (reference sequence). CDR3 size: 16 residues. The CDR3 loop reads CSARDHGGTFGGEQYF. CDR3 nucleotide sequence: TGCAGTGCTAGAGATCATGGGGGCACTTTCGGTGGCGAGCAGTACTTC.

This clonotype was found many times. This sequence joins TRBV29-1 and TRBJ2-3, with 7 bases identical to TRBD1. The CDR3 totals 14 residues. Germline values: CDR1 SQVTM, CDR2 ANQGSEA. V dropped 0 bases and J dropped 5; count of bases not matched to a gene: 5. The CDR3 region has the DNA TGCAGCGTTGAAGATTGGAGACAGGGAGATACGCAGTATTTT. Amino acid sequence: CSVEDWRQGDTQYF.

Concerning this clonotype itself: Possible read error: a much larger clone is one base away. This chain connects TRBV30 to TRBJ2-7, with TRBD1 matching 7 bases. The germline V gene has CDR1 GTSNPN and CDR2 SVGIG (reference sequence). This CDR3 region has 16 residues. The CDR3 sequence: CAWGVSRGQSSYEQYF. The CDR3 bases are TGTGCCTGGGGTGTTTCGAGGGGGCAGAGCTCCTACGAGCAGTACTTC.

This clonotype was seen at least ten times. This CDR3 is CSVATGVYTEAFF. In DNA form, the CDR3 reads TGCAGCGTTGCAACAGGGGTTTACACTGAAGCTTTCTTT. V is TRBV29-1 and J is TRBJ1-1; TRBD1 matches 7 bases. V was pared by 4 bases and J by 3 bases, with 5 bases of the junction left unmatched. CDR3 length equals 13 residues. Per the germline V gene, CDR1 is SQVTM and CDR2 is ANQGSEA.